The rows below give T cell receptor beta chains drawn from one sample of a study of T-cell reconstitution after alpha-beta-depleted transplantation in children. Each CDR3 protein gets one entry after TCRdb re-called the PCR reads with MiXCR. The sample carries about 400,000 distinct CDR3 sequences, 20% recorded once. The sample consisted of PBMCs from the stem cell graft donor, taken from the stem cell graft. The origin of the receptors is a human donor who donated a stem cell graft to a child with acute myeloid leukemia. Both conserved end residues are part of each CDR3. The D gene is left open where the match is weak. Size tells how often a clone was seen (once, few, many) or the class of an expanded clone, and some rows leave it out.

>TRBJ2-7|TRBV25-1|NA|few
CASSEFGRNSYEQYF
TGTGCCAGCAGTGAATTTGGACGGAACTCCTACGAGCAGTACTTC
>TRBJ2-7|TRBV5-1|TRBD2|NA
CASSPGTSGSPLSSYEQYF
TGCGCCAGCAGCCCCGGGACTAGCGGGAGCCCGTTAAGCTCCTACGAGCAGTACTTC
>TRBJ2-1|TRBV27|NA|many
CASSWDRYNEQFF
TGTGCCAGCAGTTGGGACCGGTACAATGAGCAGTTCTTC
>TRBJ2-3|TRBV20-1|NA|NA
CSARIGSSTSTDTQYF
TGCAGTGCTAGAATTGGGTCCTCCACAAGCACAGATACGCAGTATTTT
>TRBJ2-2|TRBV24-1|TRBD1|NA
CATSATDRDTGELFF
TGTGCCACCAGCGCCACGGACAGGGACACCGGGGAGCTGTTTTTT
>TRBJ2-7|TRBV2|TRBD2|NA
CASSESSGTTKQYF
TGTGCCAGCAGTGAGTCTAGCGGAACTACGAAGCAGTACTTC
>TRBJ1-1|TRBV12-3/TRBV12-4|NA|few
CASSLGGPGTEAFF
TGTGCCAGCAGTTTAGGGGGACCAGGCACTGAAGCTTTCTTT
>TRBJ1-3|TRBV9|NA|few
CASSDGGYKSSGNTIYF
TGTGCCAGCAGCGATGGGGGTTACAAGAGCTCTGGAAACACCATATATTTT
>TRBJ1-5|TRBV12-3/TRBV12-4|TRBD1|few
CASSWGTANQPQHF
TGTGCCAGCAGTTGGGGGACAGCCAATCAGCCCCAGCATTTT
>TRBJ2-4|TRBV6-5|TRBD1|NA
CASRYTPGRGLDKNIQYF
TGTGCCAGCAGATACACACCAGGCAGGGGGCTGGACAAAAACATTCAGTACTTC
>TRBJ2-7|TRBV18|NA|few
CASSPLAGALTYEQYF
TGTGCCAGCTCACCATTGGCTGGGGCGCTTACCTACGAGCAGTACTTC
>TRBJ1-5|TRBV24-1|NA|few
CATSDSWAAQPQHF
TGTGCCACCAGTGATTCTTGGGCCGCGCAGCCCCAGCATTTT
>TRBJ2-7|TRBV4-3|TRBD2|many
CASSHDVAGGNYEQYF
TGCGCCAGCAGCCACGATGTAGCGGGAGGGAACTACGAGCAGTACTTC
>TRBJ2-1|TRBV25-1|NA|NA
CASSEGASFPYNEQFF
TGTGCCAGCAGTGAAGGCGCTAGCTTCCCCTACAATGAGCAGTTCTTC
>TRBJ1-1|TRBV15|NA|NA
CATSRDLGRMNTEAFF
TGTGCCACCAGCAGAGATTTGGGCAGGATGAACACTGAAGCTTTCTTT
>TRBJ2-1|TRBV11-2|TRBD2|many
CASSPSTGGLLNEQFF
TGTGCCAGCAGCCCCAGCACGGGGGGGCTCCTCAATGAGCAGTTCTTC
>TRBJ1-1|TRBV29-1|NA|NA
CSAWNTEAFF
TGCAGCGCTTGGAACACTGAAGCTTTCTTT
>TRBJ2-7|TRBV20-1|NA|few
CSAKGTPYEQYF
TGCAGTGCCAAAGGGACTCCCTACGAGCAGTACTTC
>TRBJ1-6|TRBV6-2/TRBV6-3|TRBD1|few
CAIRTGYSYSPLHF
TGTGCCATCCGGACAGGGTACTCGTATTCACCCCTCCACTTT
>TRBJ2-5|TRBV12-3/TRBV12-4|TRBD1|many
CASVTGTAQETQYF
TGTGCCAGCGTTACCGGGACAGCCCAAGAGACCCAGTACTTC
>TRBJ1-4|TRBV27|TRBD1|NA
CASRADRGLGEKLFF
TGTGCCAGCAGGGCCGACAGGGGGCTAGGTGAAAAACTGTTTTTT
>TRBJ2-1|TRBV20-1|NA|many
CSARGPMNYNEQFF
TGCAGTGCTAGAGGACCTATGAACTACAATGAGCAGTTCTTC
>TRBJ1-2|TRBV4-1|TRBD1|few
CASSQLPGQPRVANYGYTF
TGCGCCAGCAGCCAACTACCGGGACAGCCTAGAGTAGCTAACTATGGCTACACCTTC
>TRBJ2-3|TRBV12-3/TRBV12-4|TRBD2|NA
CASTFSTGTSRTDTQYF
TGTGCCAGCACCTTCTCAACCGGGACTAGCCGCACAGATACGCAGTATTTT
>TRBJ2-7|TRBV7-9|NA|NA
CASSLELYEQYF
TGTGCCAGCAGCTTAGAGCTATACGAGCAGTACTTC
>TRBJ2-5|TRBV21-1|NA|NA
CASRSSVQETQYF
TGTGCCAGCAGGTCTAGCGTGCAAGAGACCCAGTACTTC
>TRBJ2-2|TRBV6-4|TRBD2|many
CASSSGSTGELFF
TGTGCCAGCAGTAGCGGGAGCACCGGGGAGCTGTTTTTT
>TRBJ2-2|TRBV12-3/TRBV12-4|NA|many
CASTRTTNTGELFF
TGTGCCAGCACCCGTACCACGAACACCGGGGAGCTGTTTTTT
>TRBJ1-1|TRBV12-3/TRBV12-4|NA|NA
CASSLVGTGGGYEAFF
TGTGCCAGCAGTTTAGTTGGTACGGGGGGCGGATACGAAGCTTTCTTT
>TRBJ2-1|TRBV29-1|NA|many
CSSGTPTNEQFF
TGCAGCTCCGGGACCCCAACCAATGAGCAGTTCTTC
>TRBJ1-2|TRBV12-3/TRBV12-4|TRBD1|NA
CASSVGQRYTF
TGTGCCAGCAGTGTGGGACAGCGCTACACCTTC
>TRBJ1-1|TRBV20-1|NA|NA
CSARMFGAGTEAFF
TGCAGTGCCCGAATGTTCGGGGCGGGGACTGAAGCTTTCTTT
>TRBJ2-7|TRBV25-1|NA|many
CASSDTGSYEQYF
TGTGCCAGCAGTGATACAGGGAGTTACGAGCAGTACTTC
>TRBJ2-1|TRBV25-1|TRBD2|few
CASSEGVEREGRNEQFF
TGTGCCAGCAGTGAAGGGGTCGAGCGGGAGGGCCGCAATGAGCAGTTCTTC
>TRBJ2-1|TRBV29-1|NA|many
CSVQGKVNEQFF
TGCAGCGTTCAGGGTAAGGTTAATGAGCAGTTCTTC
>TRBJ2-5|TRBV29-1|TRBD2|few
CSVASGTRQETQYF
TGCAGCGTCGCTTCCGGGACTAGACAAGAGACCCAGTACTTC
>TRBJ2-7|TRBV20-1|NA|NA
CSASRAPTYEQYF
TGCAGTGCTAGTCGGGCGCCAACCTACGAGCAGTACTTC
>TRBJ1-1|TRBV20-1|TRBD1|many
CSAKGARNTEAFF
TGCAGTGCTAAGGGGGCCCGGAACACTGAAGCTTTCTTT
>TRBJ2-2|TRBV9|TRBD1|NA
CASSVGQNVPTGELFF
TGTGCCAGCAGCGTGGGACAGAATGTTCCCACCGGGGAGCTGTTTTTT
>TRBJ2-2|TRBV7-2|NA|NA
CASSLETGRKTGELFF
TGTGCCAGCAGCTTAGAAACGGGACGAAAGACCGGGGAGCTGTTTTTT
>TRBJ2-5|TRBV5-1|NA|NA
CASSPERSWETQYF
TGCGCCAGCAGCCCGGAGCGGTCATGGGAGACCCAGTACTTC
>TRBJ2-1|TRBV5-1|NA|many
CASSLTGEVNEQFF
TGCGCCAGCAGCTTGACGGGAGAGGTCAATGAGCAGTTCTTC